Detailed here is one TCR beta chain. Per germline, CDR1 SGHVS and CDR2 FNYEAQ. The CDR3 has 14 amino acids. Germline trimming cut 5 bases from V and 0 bases from J; bases unmatched to any gene: 4. The sample is drawn from a study of cytomegalovirus exposure and HLA in healthy donors. Data came from immunoSEQ multiplex PCR; TCRdb stores just in-frame clones and leaves some out. Here the sample spans about 180,000 clones, roughly 85% being singletons. Sequenced input: PBMCs. The chain has TRBV7-6 and TRBJ2-7, with 7 bases that match TRBD1. This TCR was sampled from a man aged 18-30 years in good health and CMV-seropositive. CDR3 amino acids: CASSPRDSSYEQYF. CDR3 nucleotides: TGTGCCAGCAGCCCTAGGGACAGCTCCTACGAGCAGTACTTC.